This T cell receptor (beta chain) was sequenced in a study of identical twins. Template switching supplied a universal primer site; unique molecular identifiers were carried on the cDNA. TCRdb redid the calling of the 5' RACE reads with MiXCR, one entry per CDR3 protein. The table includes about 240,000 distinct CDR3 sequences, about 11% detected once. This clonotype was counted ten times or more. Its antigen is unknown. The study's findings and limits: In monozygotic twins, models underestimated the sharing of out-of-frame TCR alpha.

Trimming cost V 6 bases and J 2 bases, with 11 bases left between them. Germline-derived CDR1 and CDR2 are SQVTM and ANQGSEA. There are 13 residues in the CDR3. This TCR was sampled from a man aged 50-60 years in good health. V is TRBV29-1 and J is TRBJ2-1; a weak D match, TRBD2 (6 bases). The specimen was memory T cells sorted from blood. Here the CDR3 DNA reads TGCAGCGTCCGGAGGGCCACCTACAATGAGCAGTTCTTC. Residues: CSVRRATYNEQFF.